This is a list of T cell receptor beta chains from one sample in a study of Ad26.COV2.S vaccination and SARS-CoV-2 variants. This table comes from immunoSEQ multiplex PCR, and its TCRdb copy is limited to in-frame clones, with some not included. This table holds more than 300,000 clones, 65% to 90% found once. The sequencing here drew on peripheral blood, taken in a trial of Ad26.COV2.S vaccine versus placebo. The receptor set was obtained from a person aged 18 to 65 who received the Ad26.COV2.S COVID-19 vaccine or a placebo. The CDR3 runs from the conserved cysteine through the conserved F or W. The D gene is left open where the match is weak. The listing skips clone size in some rows; elsewhere it reads once, few, many or a size class.

abundance: -
d_gene: TRBD1
j_gene: TRBJ1-4
v_gene: TRBV28
CDR3nt: TGTGCCAGCAGGCTAGCGGCGGGACAGTTGCACGAAAAACTGTTTTTT
CDR3aa: CASRLAAGQLHEKLFF

abundance: -
d_gene: TRBD2
j_gene: TRBJ2-1
v_gene: TRBV5-1
CDR3nt: TGCGCCAGCAGCCTAAAGCGGGGGGGCCGAAATGAGCAGTTCTTC
CDR3aa: CASSLKRGGRNEQFF

abundance: -
d_gene: -
j_gene: TRBJ2-7
v_gene: TRBV28
CDR3nt: TGTGCCAGCAATGAGGAGTTCGCCTACGAGCAGTACTTC
CDR3aa: CASNEEFAYEQYF

abundance: -
d_gene: -
j_gene: TRBJ2-3
v_gene: TRBV28
CDR3nt: TGTGCCAGCAGCCCCTTCAAGGACTACACAGATACGCAGTATTTT
CDR3aa: CASSPFKDYTDTQYF

abundance: -
d_gene: -
j_gene: TRBJ1-1
v_gene: TRBV28
CDR3nt: TGTGCCAGCAGGGTGGGGGACACTGAAGCTTTCTTT
CDR3aa: CASRVGDTEAFF

abundance: many
d_gene: -
j_gene: TRBJ2-1
v_gene: TRBV21-1
CDR3nt: TGTGCCAGCCCCAAAACGAGCGGGAGGGCCCTCTACAATGAGCAGTTCTTC
CDR3aa: CASPKTSGRALYNEQFF

abundance: -
d_gene: -
j_gene: TRBJ1-5
v_gene: TRBV6-5
CDR3nt: TGTGCCAGCAGTTACTCGAATGCTCATAATCAGCCCCAGCATTTT
CDR3aa: CASSYSNAHNQPQHF

abundance: -
d_gene: -
j_gene: TRBJ1-1
v_gene: TRBV14
CDR3nt: TGTGCCAGCAGCCAAAGCGGGGTGGGTGAAGCTTTCTTT
CDR3aa: CASSQSGVGEAFF

abundance: -
d_gene: TRBD2
j_gene: TRBJ2-1
v_gene: TRBV5-1
CDR3nt: TGCGCCAGCAGCCGGAGCGGGGGGGCCTACAATGAGCAGTTCTTC
CDR3aa: CASSRSGGAYNEQFF

abundance: -
d_gene: -
j_gene: TRBJ1-6
v_gene: TRBV10-3
CDR3nt: TGTGCCATCAGTGGTCGACCCGACAACGACAATTCACCCCTCCACTTT
CDR3aa: CAISGRPDNDNSPLHF

abundance: -
d_gene: TRBD1
j_gene: TRBJ1-5
v_gene: TRBV7-8
CDR3nt: TGTGCCAGCAGCAACGGACAGGGGTACAATCAGCCCCAGCATTTT
CDR3aa: CASSNGQGYNQPQHF

abundance: -
d_gene: -
j_gene: TRBJ1-3
v_gene: TRBV4-2
CDR3nt: TGTGCCAGCAGCCAAGATAGAGGGACCTCTGGAAACACCATATATTTT
CDR3aa: CASSQDRGTSGNTIYF

abundance: -
d_gene: -
j_gene: TRBJ2-1
v_gene: TRBV5-4
CDR3nt: TGTGCCAGCAGCTTGATCGGAGAGCAGTTCTTC
CDR3aa: CASSLIGEQFF

abundance: -
d_gene: -
j_gene: TRBJ1-1
v_gene: TRBV21-1
CDR3nt: TGTGCCAGCAGCAAAGGGAAGTACATGGGGGAAGCTTTCTTT
CDR3aa: CASSKGKYMGEAFF

abundance: few
d_gene: TRBD2
j_gene: TRBJ2-2
v_gene: TRBV14
CDR3nt: TGTGCCAGCAGCCTCCGGCGGGGGGCCGGCGGGGAGCTGTTTTTT
CDR3aa: CASSLRRGAGGELFF

abundance: -
d_gene: -
j_gene: TRBJ1-4
v_gene: TRBV25-1
CDR3nt: TGTGCCAGCAGTGGCCTCCGGGACGGACCCAAAAAACTGTTTTTT
CDR3aa: CASSGLRDGPKKLFF

abundance: few
d_gene: -
j_gene: TRBJ1-2
v_gene: TRBV7-8
CDR3nt: TGTGCCAGCAGCCCAACCCAGGAACCATCCTATGGCTACACCTTC
CDR3aa: CASSPTQEPSYGYTF

abundance: -
d_gene: TRBD1
j_gene: TRBJ1-2
v_gene: TRBV28
CDR3nt: TGTGCCAGCAGGTCCGGACAGGGGAACTATGGCTACACCTTC
CDR3aa: CASRSGQGNYGYTF

abundance: -
d_gene: TRBD1
j_gene: TRBJ1-1
v_gene: TRBV28
CDR3nt: TGTGCCAGCAGTTTGACAGGGGGCGGGAGTGAAGCTTTCTTT
CDR3aa: CASSLTGGGSEAFF

abundance: -
d_gene: TRBD1
j_gene: TRBJ1-2
v_gene: TRBV5-4
CDR3nt: TGTGCCAGCAGCCTCCAGGGGGTAGATGGCTACACCTTC
CDR3aa: CASSLQGVDGYTF

abundance: -
d_gene: -
j_gene: TRBJ2-1
v_gene: TRBV29-1
CDR3nt: TGCAGCGTTGCCCCCTGGGGGACTCCCAATGAGCAGTTCTTC
CDR3aa: CSVAPWGTPNEQFF

abundance: -
d_gene: -
j_gene: TRBJ1-6
v_gene: TRBV7-2
CDR3nt: TGTGCCAGCAGCTTTCAGGGGTTCGATTCACCCCTCCACTTT
CDR3aa: CASSFQGFDSPLHF

abundance: -
d_gene: -
j_gene: TRBJ1-6
v_gene: TRBV7-2
CDR3nt: TGTGCCAGCAGCCCGGAGTCGGGTTCTACACCCCTCCACTTT
CDR3aa: CASSPESGSTPLHF

abundance: -
d_gene: -
j_gene: TRBJ1-2
v_gene: TRBV27
CDR3nt: TGTGCCAGCAGCAACCTAAGGGTACTGAACACCTATGGCTACACCTTC
CDR3aa: CASSNLRVLNTYGYTF

abundance: -
d_gene: -
j_gene: TRBJ1-1
v_gene: TRBV30
CDR3nt: TGTGCCTGGGGTAGGATAAACACTGAAGCTTTCTTT
CDR3aa: CAWGRINTEAFF

abundance: -
d_gene: -
j_gene: TRBJ1-1
v_gene: TRBV2
CDR3nt: TGTGCCAGCAGTGGTTGGGGAACTAACACTGAAGCTTTCTTT
CDR3aa: CASSGWGTNTEAFF

abundance: -
d_gene: TRBD1
j_gene: TRBJ1-3
v_gene: TRBV30
CDR3nt: TGTGCCTGGAGTGTAAGGGACAGGGCAATAGGGGTTTCCGGAAACACCATATATTTT
CDR3aa: CAWSVRDRAIGVSGNTIYF

abundance: -
d_gene: TRBD2
j_gene: TRBJ2-1
v_gene: TRBV25-1
CDR3nt: TGTGCCAGCAGGAAATACGGGACTAGCGGGGGGCGGAATGAGCAGTTCTTC
CDR3aa: CASRKYGTSGGRNEQFF

abundance: -
d_gene: -
j_gene: TRBJ1-4
v_gene: TRBV2
CDR3nt: TGTGCCAGTGCTACAACCCGGAATGGGAATGAAAAACTGTTTTTT
CDR3aa: CASATTRNGNEKLFF

abundance: -
d_gene: TRBD1
j_gene: TRBJ1-5
v_gene: TRBV28
CDR3nt: TGTGCCAGCAGTTTCTACAGGGGAAGCAATCAGCCCCAGCATTTT
CDR3aa: CASSFYRGSNQPQHF

abundance: -
d_gene: -
j_gene: TRBJ1-1
v_gene: TRBV3-1/TRBV3-2
CDR3nt: TGTGCCAGCAGCCAAGGTATAGGGGCCGGGACTGAAGCTTTCTTT
CDR3aa: CASSQGIGAGTEAFF

abundance: many
d_gene: -
j_gene: TRBJ1-3
v_gene: TRBV4-2
CDR3nt: TGTGCCAGCAGCCAAGAATCCTGGTCCAGCTCAGGGGACGGAAACACCATATATTTT
CDR3aa: CASSQESWSSSGDGNTIYF

abundance: -
d_gene: TRBD2
j_gene: TRBJ2-1
v_gene: TRBV7-2
CDR3nt: TGTGCCAGCAGCTTAGCGGGAGGGCCTGAATACAATGAGCAGTTCTTC
CDR3aa: CASSLAGGPEYNEQFF

abundance: once
d_gene: -
j_gene: TRBJ1-5
v_gene: TRBV28
CDR3nt: TGTGCCAGCAGCCCAGCAGTGAGTAGGCCCCAGCATTTT
CDR3aa: CASSPAVSRPQHF

abundance: -
d_gene: TRBD2
j_gene: TRBJ2-1
v_gene: TRBV27
CDR3nt: TGTGCCAGCAGGAACGGGAGGTTGTACAATGAGCAGTTCTTC
CDR3aa: CASRNGRLYNEQFF

abundance: -
d_gene: TRBD1
j_gene: TRBJ1-2
v_gene: TRBV2
CDR3nt: TGTGCCAGCCGGGACAGCAACTATGGCTACACCTTC
CDR3aa: CASRDSNYGYTF

abundance: -
d_gene: -
j_gene: TRBJ2-3
v_gene: TRBV11-3
CDR3nt: TGTGCCGTCGCCCCTTTGGGGGTCGACACAGATACGCAGTATTTT
CDR3aa: CAVAPLGVDTDTQYF

abundance: -
d_gene: -
j_gene: TRBJ2-2
v_gene: TRBV4-1
CDR3nt: TGCGCCAGCAGCCAAGCGCTAGGAGGGGCCGGGGAGCTGTTTTTT
CDR3aa: CASSQALGGAGELFF

abundance: -
d_gene: -
j_gene: TRBJ2-3
v_gene: TRBV2
CDR3nt: TGTGCCAGCATAGAATCGCCCACAGATACGCAGTATTTT
CDR3aa: CASIESPTDTQYF

abundance: -
d_gene: TRBD2
j_gene: TRBJ2-1
v_gene: TRBV27
CDR3nt: TGTGCCAGCAGTTTATTAGCGGGAGGGTCTTACAATGAGCAGTTCTTC
CDR3aa: CASSLLAGGSYNEQFF

abundance: -
d_gene: TRBD1
j_gene: TRBJ1-1
v_gene: TRBV11-2
CDR3nt: TGTGCCAGCAGCTCCCAGACAGGGCACACTGAAGCTTTCTTT
CDR3aa: CASSSQTGHTEAFF

abundance: -
d_gene: TRBD1
j_gene: TRBJ2-1
v_gene: TRBV7-2
CDR3nt: TGTGCCAGCAGCGTTGGACAGGGGGGCTACAATGAGCAGTTCTTC
CDR3aa: CASSVGQGGYNEQFF

abundance: few
d_gene: TRBD2
j_gene: TRBJ2-7
v_gene: TRBV14
CDR3nt: TGTGCCAGCAGCTTCGGGACTAGACGATCCTACGAGCAGTACTTC
CDR3aa: CASSFGTRRSYEQYF

abundance: few
d_gene: TRBD1
j_gene: TRBJ1-5
v_gene: TRBV6-5
CDR3nt: TGTGCCAGCAGTTCCTTATTAGGGGGCGTGTTACAGCCCCAGCATTTT
CDR3aa: CASSSLLGGVLQPQHF

abundance: -
d_gene: TRBD2
j_gene: TRBJ2-7
v_gene: TRBV5-1
CDR3nt: TGCGCCAGCAGCTTGGGAGGAATAGCGGGACGCGAGCAGTACTTC
CDR3aa: CASSLGGIAGREQYF

abundance: -
d_gene: TRBD1
j_gene: TRBJ2-1
v_gene: TRBV7-2
CDR3nt: TGTGCCAGCAGCTTAGAGAGGTGGACAGGGGACGAGCAGTTCTTC
CDR3aa: CASSLERWTGDEQFF

abundance: -
d_gene: -
j_gene: TRBJ2-3
v_gene: TRBV11-2
CDR3nt: TGTGCCAGCAGCGTCGGGGCGGGGGCCCGCACAGATACGCAGTATTTT
CDR3aa: CASSVGAGARTDTQYF

abundance: -
d_gene: TRBD1
j_gene: TRBJ1-1
v_gene: TRBV11-2
CDR3nt: TGTGCCAGCAGCTTAGGAGGACAGGGCTTCAGTGAAGCTTTCTTT
CDR3aa: CASSLGGQGFSEAFF

abundance: -
d_gene: TRBD1
j_gene: TRBJ2-5
v_gene: TRBV4-3
CDR3nt: TGCGCCAGCAGCCACGGGACAGCACAAGAGACCCAGTACTTC
CDR3aa: CASSHGTAQETQYF

abundance: -
d_gene: -
j_gene: TRBJ1-4
v_gene: TRBV28
CDR3nt: TGTGCCACCCAACGGGGTGAAAAACTGTTTTTT
CDR3aa: CATQRGEKLFF

abundance: -
d_gene: TRBD1
j_gene: TRBJ1-3
v_gene: TRBV4-2
CDR3nt: TGTGCCAGCAGCCAGACAGGGAGTAGCGGAAACACCATATATTTT
CDR3aa: CASSQTGSSGNTIYF

abundance: -
d_gene: -
j_gene: TRBJ1-4
v_gene: TRBV4-1
CDR3nt: TGCGCCAGCAGCCAAGTTCCCACAGCAACTAATGAAAAACTGTTTTTT
CDR3aa: CASSQVPTATNEKLFF

abundance: -
d_gene: -
j_gene: TRBJ1-3
v_gene: TRBV7-2
CDR3nt: TGTGCCAGCAGCTCCAACGGACCGTACTCTGGAAACACCATATATTTT
CDR3aa: CASSSNGPYSGNTIYF